Sequencing of this T cell receptor (beta chain) was carried out in a study of T-cell memory formation after mild COVID-19. Trimming took 7 bases from V and 5 from J; bases not matched to a gene: 5. The CDR3 loop spans 12 amino acids. CDR1 and CDR2 from the germline V gene are DFQATT and SNEGSKA (reference sequence). TCRdb redid the calling of the 5' RACE reads with MiXCR, one entry per CDR3 protein. This sample has about 160,000 distinct CDR3 sequences, with about 28% found just once. This receptor was taken from an adult woman who had mild COVID-19 (a few samples of this study predate the infection). Cell type and time point are not known. The sample was PBMCs or a T cell subset sorted from them (not recorded which). This chain links TRBV20-1 with TRBJ2-5; 9 bases match TRBD1. The CDR3 region is CSVTGGRETQYF. CDR3 in DNA: TGCAGTGTCACAGGGGGCCGGGAGACCCAGTACTTC.